The 25 T cell receptor beta chains reported below all come from one sample, sequenced in a study of identical twins. Using its own MiXCR run on the 5' RACE reads, TCRdb lists one record per CDR3 protein. This sample carries roughly 240,000 distinct CDR3 sequences, around 6.6% of them seen once, and the ten largest clones take roughly 3.7%. These data also featured in a second study, about yellow fever vaccine responses in identical twins.

Specimen: memory (CD45RO+) T cells sorted from blood. These receptors were collected from a woman aged 18-35 years in good health.

The chain carries TRBV15 and TRBJ1-1, with TRBD1 matching 9 bases. Losses at the gene ends were 1 base for V and 11 bases for J; bases not matched to a gene: 5. This CDR3 contains 13 residues. CDR1 is LNHNV, CDR2 YYDKDF, per germline (reference sequence). In DNA form, the CDR3 reads TGTGCCACCAGCAGAGGAGGGACAGGGACGGCTTTCTTT. Translating it yields CATSRGGTGTAFF.

The table lists this clonotype with many counts. The chain is built from TRBV12-3 or TRBV12-4 and TRBJ1-5; D gene ambiguous. V was pared by 3 bases and J by 6 bases, with 6 bases between. CDR3 size: 12 residues. CDR3: CASSFGVQPQHF. The DNA for the CDR3 is TGTGCCAGCAGTTTTGGAGTTCAGCCCCAGCATTTT.

The sample holds a few counts of this clonotype. This chain links TRBV20-1 with TRBJ2-7, with no clear D. Germline assignment: CDR1 DFQATT and CDR2 SNEGSKA (reference sequence). The CDR3 totals 8 residues. V was clipped by 8 bases and J by 5 bases, with 4 bases between them. The CDR3 region is CSPHEQYF. CDR3 sequence (DNA): TGCAGTCCCCACGAGCAGTACTTC.

This clonotype was seen ten or more times. This rearrangement joins TRBV9 to TRBJ2-7; a weak D match, TRBD1 (6 bases). Trimming cost V 0 bases and J 3 bases, with 13 bases left between them. This CDR3 region has 15 residues. Germline CDR1 reads SGDLS; CDR2 reads YYNGEE. CDR3 DNA sequence: TGTGCCAGCAGCGTAGGCCAGGGACACCTCTACGAGCAGTACTTC. This codes for CASSVGQGHLYEQYF.

CDR3 in amino acids: CASSDSFGDVDTQYF. The CDR3 nucleotides read TGTGCCAGCAGTGACTCGTTCGGGGACGTAGATACGCAGTATTTT. The chain is built from TRBV6-4 and TRBJ2-3; D could derive from TRBD1 or TRBD2 (5 bases each). V was cut by 0 bases and J by 5 bases, with 12 bases left in between. CDR1 is MRHNA and CDR2 is SNTAGT in the germline V gene. This CDR3 is 15 amino acids long.

This sequence joins TRBV10-3 and TRBJ2-7; possibly TRBD1 or TRBD2 for D (5 bases each). The CDR3 consists of 13 residues. Trimming took 10 bases from V and 6 from J, leaving 19 bases between them. CDR1 is ENHRY, CDR2 SYGVKD, per germline. The chain's CDR3 is CATRRGALSEQYF. The DNA for the CDR3 is TGTGCCACCAGGCGAGGGGCTCTTTCCGAGCAGTACTTC.

This clonotype was picked up many times. The chain couples TRBV9 to TRBJ1-1; possible D gene TRBD1, 6 bases. V lost 6 bases and J lost 5, with 14 bases in between. There are 13 residues in the CDR3. The germline V gene encodes CDR1 SGDLS and CDR2 YYNGEE. In DNA form, the CDR3 reads TGTGCCAGCACCTATTCAGGGGTAACTGAAGCTTTCTTT. Protein product: CASTYSGVTEAFF.

The chain recombines TRBV7-6 with TRBJ2-3, with TRBD2 matching over 9 bases. This CDR3 spans 14 amino acids. J was trimmed by 5 bases and V by 5 bases; bases with no gene match: 5. Germline V lookup: CDR1 SGHVS, CDR2 FNYEAQ. In nucleotides, the CDR3 is TGTGCCAGCAGCGCTAGCGGGATGGTAGATACGCAGTATTTT. This sequence encodes CASSASGMVDTQYF. The full variable domain, rest sourced from reference TRBV7-6 and TRBJ2-3, is GAGVSQSPRYKVTKRGQDVALRCDPISGHVSLYWYRQALGQGPEFLTYFNYEAQQDKSGLPNDRFSAERPEGSISTLTIQRTEQRDSAMYRCASSASGMVDTQYFGPGTRLTVL.

V and J are TRBV6-5 and TRBJ1-1; no clear D. The ends were cut back, 4 bases at V and 1 base at J, with 13 bases in the middle. Germline CDR1 and CDR2: MNHEY and SVGAGI. CDR3 length: 15 residues. The CDR3 sequence is CASSSPLMANTEAFF. The DNA for the CDR3 is TGTGCCAGCAGTTCCCCCTTAATGGCGAACACTGAAGCTTTCTTT.

The gene calls are TRBV11-2 and TRBJ2-5, with a possible D match to TRBD1 (5 bases). The CDR3 has 16 residues. CDR1 SGHAT and CDR2 FQNNGV come from the germline V gene. V gave up 2 bases and J gave up 4 bases, with 17 bases separating them. The CDR3 loop reads CASSLRTRVVGETQYF. Here the CDR3 DNA reads TGTGCCAGCAGCTTAAGGACAAGGGTAGTGGGAGAGACCCAGTACTTC.

This clonotype has only one observation. The chain combines TRBV13 with TRBJ2-2; 14 nucleotides line up with TRBD2. The CDR3 spans 18 residues. Germline V gives CDR1 PRHDT, CDR2 FYEKMQ (reference sequence). CDR3: CTFCLGLAGARGTGELFF. CDR3 DNA sequence: TGTACCTTCTGTTTGGGACTAGCGGGAGCCCGTGGCACCGGGGAGCTGTTTTTT.

This chain links TRBV6-5 with TRBJ2-1, with 7 bases fitting TRBD2. This CDR3 is built from 18 residues. Germline trimming cut 0 bases from V and 0 bases from J; bases unmatched to any gene: 8. Per the germline V gene, CDR1 is MNHEY and CDR2 is SVGAGI. The CDR3 nucleotides are TGTGCCAGCAGTTACTCAGGAGCGGGGATAAGCTCCTACAATGAGCAGTTCTTC. Translating gives CASSYSGAGISSYNEQFF.

This clonotype was counted many times. The V gene is TRBV7-9, the J gene TRBJ1-1; D is ambiguous. Germline loops: CDR1 SEHNR, CDR2 FQNEAQ (reference sequence). The V gene lost 5 bases and the J gene lost 1 base, with 11 bases spanning the gap. The CDR3 has 14 amino acids. CDR3 in amino acids: CASSPPGQNTEAFF. The CDR3 DNA follows: TGTGCCAGCAGCCCGCCGGGCCAGAACACTGAAGCTTTCTTT. The full variable domain, in which reference TRBV7-9 and TRBJ1-1 provide the parts outside the CDR3, is DTGVSQNPRHKITKRGQNVTFRCDPISEHNRLYWYRQTLGQGPEFLTYFQNEAQLEKSRLLSDRFSAERPKGSFSTLEIQRTEQGDSAMYLCASSPPGQNTEAFFGQGTRLTVV.

This clonotype showed up just a few times. This chain connects TRBV12-3 or TRBV12-4 to TRBJ1-1; D is unresolved. V lost 4 bases and J lost 0, with 9 bases in between. This CDR3 has 14 amino acids. CDR3 nucleotide sequence: TGTGCCAGCAGTTGGAGTGGGTTGAACACTGAAGCTTTCTTT. The encoded protein is CASSWSGLNTEAFF.

Only a few counts were recorded for this clonotype. V gene TRBV12-3 or TRBV12-4 combines with J gene TRBJ2-2; 10 nucleotides match TRBD1. The CDR3 totals 14 residues. After removal of 6 bases from V and 4 bases from J, the junction contained 2 bases not matched to a gene. The DNA for the CDR3 is TGTGCCAGCAGCAGGGACAGGGGCACCGGGGAGCTGTTTTTT. This encodes CASSRDRGTGELFF.

The chain recombines TRBV2 with TRBJ2-1; weak D call: TRBD1 (6 bases). The CDR3 is made up of 17 amino acids. V lost 2 bases and J 8 bases, leaving 22 bases between the germline ends. In germline, CDR1 is SNHLY, CDR2 FYNNEI. The CDR3 DNA follows: TGTGCCAGCAGTGAAACGAAACAGGGTCCCCTACTCGATGAGCAGTTCTTC. It yields the protein CASSETKQGPLLDEQFF.

This clonotype was observed many times. The CDR3 here is CASSLAEAKTGELFF. The CDR3 DNA follows: TGTGCCAGCAGCTTAGCGGAGGCTAAGACCGGGGAGCTGTTTTTT. The chain combines TRBV7-6 with TRBJ2-2; D might be TRBD2 (5 bases). The V gene lost 0 bases and the J gene lost 5 bases, with 10 bases spanning the gap. The germline gives CDR1 SGHVS, CDR2 FNYEAQ. The CDR3 has 15 residues. The full variable domain, in which reference TRBV7-6 and TRBJ2-2 provide the parts outside the CDR3, is GAGVSQSPRYKVTKRGQDVALRCDPISGHVSLYWYRQALGQGPEFLTYFNYEAQQDKSGLPNDRFSAERPEGSISTLTIQRTEQRDSAMYRCASSLAEAKTGELFFGEGSRLTVL.

The gene calls are TRBV7-3 and TRBJ1-1, with a weak D call TRBD1 (5 bases). Between the trimmed V and J ends, which lost 2 bases and 0 bases, there was a span of 10 bases. The germline V gene has CDR1 SGHTA and CDR2 FQGTGA. The CDR3 has 15 residues. The CDR3 here is CASSLLGAMNTEAFF. The CDR3 DNA is TGTGCCAGCAGCTTATTAGGGGCCATGAACACTGAAGCTTTCTTT.

This clonotype was recorded a few times. The chain carries TRBV28 and TRBJ2-7, with 11 bases lining up with TRBD2. The CDR3 is made up of 18 amino acids. Trimming cost V 6 bases and J 0 bases; bases outside gene matches: 13. The germline CDR1 and CDR2 sequences are MDHEN and SYDVKM. The CDR3, as DNA: TGTGCCAGCAGCCCCGACGGTAGCGGGAGGGCTAGCTCCTACGAGCAGTACTTC. Translation: CASSPDGSGRASSYEQYF.

The V gene is TRBV24-1, the J gene TRBJ2-1; 7 bases are a match to TRBD1. The CDR3 contains 16 residues. The germline V gene encodes CDR1 KGHDR and CDR2 SFDVKD. V shed 4 bases and J 4 bases; nucleotides not matched to a gene: 9. CDR3 sequence reads: CATSESTGKDYNEQFF. As DNA, the CDR3 is TGTGCCACCAGTGAGTCGACAGGGAAGGATTACAATGAGCAGTTCTTC.

This clonotype was seen many times. The chain uses TRBV5-1 and TRBJ2-1; no definite D call. CDR1 SGHRS and CDR2 YFSETQ come from the germline V gene. CDR3 length: 15 amino acids. Trimming took off 2 bases at V and 0 bases at J, with 9 bases between the two ends. CDR3 in amino acids: CASSFSPLSYNEQFF. The CDR3 DNA sequence: TGCGCCAGCAGCTTTTCTCCACTCTCCTACAATGAGCAGTTCTTC.

This clonotype occurred many times. V and J are TRBV12-3 or TRBV12-4 and TRBJ2-3; D gene unclear. CDR3 length equals 12 residues. V lost 4 bases to trimming and J lost 4 bases, with 6 bases between them. CDR3 sequence: CASSYMADTQYF. CDR3 coding DNA: TGTGCCAGCAGTTATATGGCAGATACGCAGTATTTT.

At least ten counts were recorded for this clonotype. The chain joins TRBV20-1 to TRBJ2-1; TRBD1 or TRBD2 may be the D gene (5 bases each). CDR1 DFQATT and CDR2 SNEGSKA come from the germline V gene (reference sequence). Trimming removed 4 bases from V and 4 bases from J, with 8 bases in between. The CDR3 runs to 12 residues. CDR3 nucleotide sequence: TGCAGTGCTAAGGGACCATACAATGAGCAGTTCTTC. Its protein is CSAKGPYNEQFF.

This chain links TRBV7-6 with TRBJ1-2, with D tentatively TRBD1 (6 bases). Germline V gives CDR1 SGHVS, CDR2 FNYEAQ. The V and J ends lost 4 bases and 5 bases respectively, with 14 bases between them. This CDR3 is 14 amino acids long. This CDR3 reads CASSSRQVPYGYTF. In DNA, the CDR3 is TGTGCCAGCAGCTCCCGACAGGTTCCGTATGGCTACACCTTC.

This clonotype was picked up many times. V usage is TRBV4-1 and J usage is TRBJ1-1, with D possibly TRBD1 on 5 matching bases. Trimming cost V 7 bases and J 3 bases, with 27 bases left between them. The CDR3 spans 18 residues. CDR1 is MGHRA and CDR2 is YSYEKL in the germline V gene. The CDR3 region is CASNQPNFIGGVDTEAFF. CDR3 sequence (DNA): TGCGCCAGCAACCAGCCGAATTTTATCGGGGGGGTGGACACTGAAGCTTTCTTT.